This TCR beta chain was captured by sequencing in a study of T cell repertoires in cytomegalovirus infection. A single record per CDR3 protein comes from TCRdb applying MiXCR to the reads. The sample records around 500,000 distinct CDR3 sequences, under 55% being singletons. This clonotype was observed once. Its target is unknown. CDR3 length equals 14 residues. V shed 7 bases, J shed 5 bases, and the junction held 8 bases outside the gene matches. This chain links TRBV12-3 or TRBV12-4 with TRBJ1-5; 7 nucleotides align to TRBD1. This receptor was obtained from a human donor in good health (CMV status not recorded). Some clones in this sample may be carry-over from other donors' samples. Material: cultured PBMCs, obtained from culture after CMV antigen stimulation. The CDR3 spells CASIPRDSDQPQHF. DNA of the CDR3: TGTGCCAGCATCCCCCGGGACAGCGATCAGCCCCAGCATTTT.